These 9 T cell receptor beta chains share one sample of origin, sequenced in a study of T cells in Graves' hyperthyroidism and ophthalmopathy. Regions amplified from RNA transcripts were the TCR beta CDR3 regions. During a first-round RT-PCR of the TCR CDR3, the HTBI primer set was used. TCRdb processed the multiplex PCR reads anew with MiXCR; each CDR3 protein has one entry. The table lists hundreds of thousands of distinct CDR3 sequences, 38% of them singletons. The sequenced material came from blood. The receptor source for this set is a man between 18 and 35 years old with Graves' hyperthyroidism.

This clonotype appeared a few times. The chain recombines TRBV7-2 with TRBJ2-2; D uncertain. CDR3 size: 16 residues. Per germline, CDR1 SGHTA and CDR2 FQGNSA. Trimming removed 0 bases from V and 0 bases from J, with 8 bases in between. The CDR3 DNA sequence: TGTGCCAGCAGCTTAGCAGGTCTAGCGAACACCGGGGAGCTGTTTTTT. Amino acid sequence: CASSLAGLANTGELFF.

The V call is TRBV5-5, the J call TRBJ2-7; D is undetermined. Per germline, CDR1 SGHKS and CDR2 YYEKEE (reference sequence). V lost 0 bases and J 7 bases, leaving 17 bases between the germline ends. The CDR3 length is 15 residues. CDR3 sequence reads: CASSLGPESLWEQYF. As DNA, the CDR3 is TGTGCCAGCAGCTTGGGCCCGGAAAGCCTTTGGGAGCAGTACTTC.

This clonotype was found a few times. J is TRBJ1-3 and V is TRBV12-3 or TRBV12-4; 8 positions agree with TRBD1. The CDR3 has 14 residues. V gave up 5 bases and J gave up 4 bases; unmatched junction bases: 4. For the CDR3, the DNA is TGTGCCAGCAGTCCCCGGACAGGGGGAAACACCATATATTTT. Translation: CASSPRTGGNTIYF.

As to this clonotype: Just one base apart from a much larger clone, this may be a read error. The J gene is TRBJ2-7, the V gene TRBV4-2, with no clear D. The CDR3 consists of 13 residues. Looked up from germline, CDR1 is LGHNA and CDR2 is YNFKEQ. Deletions cut 1 base from V and 2 bases from J, with 6 bases between. CDR3 protein: CASSQVYPYEQYF. The CDR3 bases are TGTGCCAGCAGCCAAGTCTACCCCTACGAGCAGTACTTC.

The rearrangement joins TRBV19 to TRBJ2-5; D remains unclear. CDR3 size: 14 residues. V was pared by 3 bases and J by 3 bases, with 11 bases between. Germline values: CDR1 LNHDA, CDR2 SQIVND (reference sequence). The CDR3 region is CASSMVGGEETQYF. The DNA for the CDR3 is TGTGCCAGTAGTATGGTTGGCGGAGAAGAGACCCAGTACTTC.

This clonotype was counted only a few times. J is TRBJ2-7 and V is TRBV20-1, with D possibly being TRBD2 (6 bases). The CDR3 sequence is 15 residues long. Trimming pared 1 base from V and 2 bases from J, leaving 15 bases between. Germline lookup yields CDR1 DFQATT and CDR2 SNEGSKA (reference sequence). CDR3 sequence (DNA): TGCAGTGCTAGAGGGGTTAGGGACTCTGCCTACGAGCAGTACTTC. Amino acids: CSARGVRDSAYEQYF.

The chain employs TRBV10-3 and TRBJ2-7; D perhaps matches TRBD2 (7 bases). Deletions cut 10 bases from V and 3 bases from J, with 22 bases between. The CDR3 runs to 15 residues. In germline, CDR1 is ENHRY, CDR2 SYGVKD. CDR3 coding DNA: TGTGCCACCCAAAGAGGCGGGGGCCCCCTCTACGAGCAGTACTTC. As protein: CATQRGGGPLYEQYF.

Concerning this clonotype: A read error may explain this, as a much larger clone is one base away. The rearrangement joins TRBV20-1 to TRBJ1-1; D may be TRBD1 (5 bases). The CDR3 spans 13 residues. V lost 6 bases and J lost 4, with 15 bases in between. Germline loops: CDR1 DFQATT, CDR2 SNEGSKA (reference sequence). In nucleotides, the CDR3 is TGCAGTGCGTCCAAGGGGAAGAGCACTGAAGCTTTCTTT. It encodes CSASKGKSTEAFF.

This clonotype was counted ten times or more. V gene TRBV7-9 combines with J gene TRBJ1-2; D gene ambiguous. Germline CDR1 is SEHNR and CDR2 is FQNEAQ (reference sequence). The V and J ends lost 4 bases and 3 bases respectively, with 9 bases between them. CDR3 size: 13 residues. CDR3 sequence reads: CASSSTGHYGYTF. Here the CDR3 DNA reads TGTGCCAGCAGCTCGACGGGCCACTATGGCTACACCTTC.